This TCR beta chain is drawn from a study of T cell responses to AZD1222 COVID-19 vaccine. Some clones are missing from TCRdb's copy, which holds only in-frame ones; the method was immunoSEQ multiplex PCR. Of under 130,000 clones listed, 90% were seen once; the top ten hold around 4.8%. The receptor was derived from an adult in good health. Material: peripheral blood, obtained on day 0 of AZD1222 vaccination.

The CDR3 region is CASSQQRRRGATDTQYF. CDR3 bases: TGCGCCAGCAGCCAGCAGAGACGGCGGGGGGCCACAGATACGCAGTATTTT. V is TRBV4-3 and J is TRBJ2-3, with 8 bases lining up with TRBD2. The length of the CDR3 is 17 residues. V was pared by 3 bases and J by 2 bases, with 10 bases of the junction left unmatched. Per the germline V gene, CDR1 is LGHNA and CDR2 is YSLEER.